This TCR beta chain was observed in a study of blood T cells in healthy people across ages. Study observations and caveats: Diversity estimates from one million T cells were considered underestimates.

On this clonotype: Its antigen is unidentified.

Germline CDR1 is MNHEY and CDR2 is SVGAGI. The CDR3 runs to 13 residues. With 7 bases removed from V and 2 bases from J, the gap between germline ends came to 9 bases. Primed by a sample-barcoded 5' primer and a J-beta primer mix, a second PCR proceeded for 7 to 11 cycles. The authors tagged each cDNA molecule using a template-switch adaptor with 12 random nucleotides. TCRdb reprocessed the 5' RACE reads with MiXCR, giving one entry per CDR3 protein. The data show 1.6 million or so distinct CDR3 sequences, around 36% seen once. Sequencing used blood. The TCR comes from a woman aged 30 to 39 in good health. V and J are TRBV6-5 and TRBJ2-1; D perhaps matches TRBD1 (6 bases). The CDR3 nucleotides are TGTGCCAGCAAGGGGGTGACCTACAATGAGCAGTTCTTC. Protein product: CASKGVTYNEQFF.